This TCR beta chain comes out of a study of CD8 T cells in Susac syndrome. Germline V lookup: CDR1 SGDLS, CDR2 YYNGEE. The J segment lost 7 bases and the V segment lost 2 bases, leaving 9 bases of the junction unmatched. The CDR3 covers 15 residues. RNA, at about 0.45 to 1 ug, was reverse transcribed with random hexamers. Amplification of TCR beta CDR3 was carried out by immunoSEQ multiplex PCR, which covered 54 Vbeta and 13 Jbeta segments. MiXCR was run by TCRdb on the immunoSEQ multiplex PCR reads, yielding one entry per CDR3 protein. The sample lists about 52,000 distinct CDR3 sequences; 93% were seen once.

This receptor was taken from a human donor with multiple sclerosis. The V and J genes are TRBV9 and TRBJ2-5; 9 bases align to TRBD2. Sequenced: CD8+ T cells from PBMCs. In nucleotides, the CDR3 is TGTGCCAGCAGCGTCAGCGGGGGGTACTTAGGGACCCAGTACTTC. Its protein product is CASSVSGGYLGTQYF. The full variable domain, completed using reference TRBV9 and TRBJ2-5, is DSGVTQTPKHLITATGQRVTLRCSPRSGDLSVYWYQQSLDQGLQFLIQYYNGEERAKGNILERFSAQQFPDLHSELNLSSLELGDSALYFCASSVSGGYLGTQYFGPGTRLLVL.